One TCR beta chain is described in this entry. CDR1 and CDR2 from the germline V gene are MNHEY and SMNVEV (reference sequence). The length of the CDR3 is 20 residues. V lost 6 bases, J lost 4 bases, and 16 bases stayed unmatched. Original methodology: For nucleated cells, counts were estimated from reference gene primer amplification. Method: immunoSEQ multiplex PCR; TCRdb's copy keeps in-frame clones and lacks some. V and J calls and clone size follow that table, whereas D and trimming were derived from the DNA. The data contain hundreds of thousands of clones, around 90% of them seen just once; the ten biggest clones take up approximately 2%. These data belong to a study of blood T cell repertoires in COVID-19.

V and J are TRBV27 and TRBJ2-3; 16 positions agree with TRBD2. The receptor was isolated from a woman aged 35 to 49 with acute COVID-19. Source material: PBMCs or T cells enriched from blood (not recorded which). The CDR3 nucleotides are TGTGCCAGCAGGATTAGGGAGTCGGGACTAGCGGGGGGGCACGCAGATACGCAGTATTTT. This gives the protein CASRIRESGLAGGHADTQYF.